The 31 T cell receptor beta chains reported below all come from one sample, sequenced in a study of T cells in Graves' hyperthyroidism and ophthalmopathy. RNA transcripts served as the template for amplifying TCR beta CDR3 regions. HTBI primers were the set used in a first-round RT-PCR of the TCR CDR3. TCRdb itself ran the multiplex PCR reads through MiXCR, one entry per CDR3 protein. The table has approximately 600,000 distinct CDR3 sequences, around 20% seen once. Specimen: blood. All receptors derive from a man aged 25 to 40 with Graves' ophthalmopathy.

In this sample, this clonotype turned up a few times. The genes are TRBV29-1 and TRBJ2-1; 7 nucleotides align to TRBD2. This CDR3 has 14 amino acids. V dropped 4 bases and J dropped 9; count of bases not matched to a gene: 12. From germline, CDR1 is SQVTM and CDR2 ANQGSEA. As DNA, the CDR3 is TGCAGCGTTGTATGGAGACTAGCACTCGGTGAGCAGTTCTTC. This gives the protein CSVVWRLALGEQFF.

In its sample, this clonotype was seen a few times. The genes are TRBV5-6 and TRBJ2-7, with a weak D call TRBD1 (8 bases). This CDR3 spans 16 amino acids. The V end lost 3 bases, the J end lost 1 base, and 17 bases lay between the germline ends. From germline, CDR1 is SGHDT and CDR2 YYEEEE. CDR3 in amino acids: CASSSTYRGGSYEQYF. Written as DNA, the CDR3 is TGTGCCAGCAGCTCAACCTACAGGGGGGGGTCCTACGAGCAGTACTTC. Variable domain in full (rest from reference TRBV5-6 and TRBJ2-7): DAGVTQSPTHLIKTRGQQVTLRCSPKSGHDTVSWYQQALGQGPQFIFQYYEEEERQRGNFPDRFSGHQFPNYSSELNVNALLLGDSALYLCASSSTYRGGSYEQYFGPGTRLTVT.

The chain uses TRBV24-1 and TRBJ2-5, with TRBD2 matching 14 bases. CDR1 is KGHDR, CDR2 SFDVKD, per germline. This CDR3 region has 17 residues. V trimming: 7 bases; J trimming: 5 bases; junction bases outside the gene matches: 11. The CDR3, as DNA: TGTGCCACCAGCTTCCCGGGACTAGCGGGAGTGGGGGAGACCCAGTACTTC. Translation gives CATSFPGLAGVGETQYF.

V gene TRBV5-1 combines with J gene TRBJ1-4; weak D call: TRBD1 (5 bases). Trimming stripped 1 base from V and 3 bases from J, with 13 bases between. Germline V gene lookup returns CDR1 SGHRS and CDR2 YFSETQ. There are 16 residues in the CDR3. CDR3 nucleotides: TGCGCCAGCAGCTTGAATGGGGGAACTCCTAATGAAAAACTGTTTTTT. Translating gives CASSLNGGTPNEKLFF. Complete variable domain (other parts from reference TRBV5-1 and TRBJ1-4): KAGVTQTPRYLIKTRGQQVTLSCSPISGHRSVSWYQQTPGQGLQFLFEYFSETQRNKGNFPGRFSGRQFSNSRSEMNVSTLELGDSALYLCASSLNGGTPNEKLFFGSGTQLSVL.

This clonotype was counted at least ten times. V and J are TRBV3-1 and TRBJ2-1; weak D call: TRBD2 (6 bases). From germline, CDR1 is LGHDT and CDR2 YNNKEL (reference sequence). This CDR3 has 13 amino acids. V was clipped by 5 bases and J by 6 bases, with 11 bases between them. CDR3 sequence reads: CASSSTRGNEQFF. Here the CDR3 DNA reads TGTGCCAGCAGCTCGACTAGAGGCAATGAGCAGTTCTTC.

The V call is TRBV6-1, the J call TRBJ2-1, with 7 bases matching TRBD1. V lost 5 bases and J lost 4; bases outside the gene matches: 11. The CDR3 covers 16 residues. The germline gives CDR1 MNHNS, CDR2 SASEGT. This CDR3 is CASSFSRGLIYNEQFF. CDR3 nucleotides: TGTGCCAGCAGTTTTTCGAGGGGGCTCATATACAATGAGCAGTTCTTC.

Many counts were recorded for this clonotype. The V gene is TRBV11-1, the J gene TRBJ2-5; D possibly corresponds to TRBD1 (5 bases). The CDR3 covers 13 residues. V was pared by 5 bases and J by 3 bases, with 10 bases between. Germline CDR1 is SGHAT and CDR2 is FQDESV (reference sequence). DNA for the CDR3: TGTGCCAGCAGCGAGACAGTAGAAGAGACCCAGTACTTC. Its protein product is CASSETVEETQYF.

This clonotype was observed a handful of times. The chain has TRBV20-1 and TRBJ2-4, with D perhaps TRBD1 (5 bases). The CDR3 has 13 amino acids. The germline CDR1 and CDR2 sequences are DFQATT and SNEGSKA (reference sequence). The ends were cut back, 4 bases at V and 1 base at J, with 8 bases in the middle. Here the CDR3 reads CSANQGAKNIQYF. CDR3 nucleotides: TGCAGTGCTAACCAGGGTGCCAAAAACATTCAGTACTTC.

This clonotype has ten or more counts. The chain recombines TRBV28 with TRBJ2-7, with D possibly matching TRBD2 (6 bases). The CDR3 is 15 amino acids. The V gene lost 5 bases and the J gene lost 1 base, with 15 bases spanning the gap. CDR1 and CDR2 (germline): MDHEN, SYDVKM. CDR3 loop: CASSQSGTGSYEQYF. CDR3 DNA sequence: TGTGCCAGCAGTCAATCCGGGACTGGATCCTACGAGCAGTACTTC.

In this sample, this clonotype turned up a few times. The chain links TRBV20-1 to TRBJ2-1; 14 bases map to TRBD2. V trimming: 5 bases; J trimming: 4 bases; junction bases outside the gene matches: 7. CDR1 is DFQATT and CDR2 is SNEGSKA in the germline V gene (reference sequence). The CDR3 is 16 amino acids. The CDR3 spells CSAPLGLAGVYNEQFF. In nucleotides, the CDR3 is TGCAGTGCTCCTCTGGGACTAGCGGGAGTTTACAATGAGCAGTTCTTC.

This clonotype was observed a handful of times. This sequence joins TRBV9 and TRBJ2-2; D ambiguous. The ends were cut back, 4 bases at V and 6 bases at J, with 7 bases in the middle. Germline lookup yields CDR1 SGDLS and CDR2 YYNGEE. The CDR3 has 12 residues. The DNA for the CDR3 is TGTGCCAGCAGCCCCCAGCCCGGGGAGCTGTTTTTT. Translating it yields CASSPQPGELFF.

This clonotype has a handful of counts. The CDR3 sequence is CASSLGSWGYGYTF. Here the CDR3 DNA reads TGTGCCAGCAGCTTAGGATCGTGGGGCTATGGCTACACCTTC. V and J are TRBV7-2 and TRBJ1-2; D is unresolved. In germline, CDR1 is SGHTA, CDR2 FQGNSA. Trimming took off 1 base at V and 4 bases at J, with 10 bases between the two ends. The CDR3 totals 14 residues.

This sequence joins TRBV28 and TRBJ1-4; tentatively, D is TRBD1 (5 bases). Germline CDR1 reads MDHEN; CDR2 reads SYDVKM. V was shortened by 2 bases and J by 6 bases, with 16 bases between the two germline ends. The length of the CDR3 is 16 residues. The CDR3 DNA is TGTGCCAGCAGTTTAAGCTTGGGACCGCCGCATGAAAAACTGTTTTTT. Translation gives CASSLSLGPPHEKLFF. The complete variable domain, with remaining parts taken from reference TRBV28 and TRBJ1-4, reads DVKVTQSSRYLVKRTGEKVFLECVQDMDHENMFWYRQDPGLGLRLIYFSYDVKMKEKGDIPEGYSVSREKKERFSLILESASTNQTSMYLCASSLSLGPPHEKLFFGSGTQLSVL.

V and J are TRBV12-3 or TRBV12-4 and TRBJ1-2; D unresolved. The CDR3 has 13 amino acids. The V and J ends lost 2 bases and 8 bases respectively, with 12 bases between them. CDR3 nucleotides: TGTGCCAGCAGTTTAACTCATCTGGCAGGCTACACCTTC. This translates into CASSLTHLAGYTF.

This clonotype was counted only a few times. The CDR3 ends on some other residue instead of the conserved phenylalanine or tryptophan, so this is likely a read error. The chain uses TRBV7-9 and TRBJ2-2, with D unclear. Germline loops: CDR1 SEHNR, CDR2 FQNEAQ (reference sequence). The CDR3 is made up of 12 amino acids. Trimming pared 4 bases from V and 3 bases from J, leaving 3 bases between. The CDR3 here is CASSSYTGELFS. CDR3 coding DNA: TGTGCCAGCAGCTCGTACACCGGGGAGCTGTTTTCT.

The V gene is TRBV7-2, the J gene TRBJ2-7, with 11 positions matching TRBD2. V trimming: 5 bases; J trimming: 2 bases; junction bases outside the gene matches: 8. This CDR3 has 16 residues. Germline CDR1 SGHTA, CDR2 FQGNSA. The CDR3, as DNA: TGTGCCAGCAGCCAAGATGGGACTAGCGGAGCCTACGAGCAGTACTTC. It encodes CASSQDGTSGAYEQYF.

This clonotype was picked up a small number of times. This chain connects TRBV10-1 to TRBJ2-2; 9 bases match TRBD2. V dropped 0 bases and J dropped 5; count of bases not matched to a gene: 4. Germline values: CDR1 WNHNN, CDR2 SYGVQD (reference sequence). The CDR3 consists of 16 residues. The CDR3 loop reads CASSESASGKTGELFF. CDR3 nucleotides: TGCGCCAGCAGTGAGTCGGCTAGCGGGAAGACCGGGGAGCTGTTTTTT.

This clonotype was counted a few times. The chain carries TRBV19 and TRBJ2-3; 7 bases agree with TRBD1. This CDR3 spans 16 amino acids. From germline, CDR1 is LNHDA and CDR2 SQIVND (reference sequence). V shed 5 bases and J 3 bases; nucleotides not matched to a gene: 11. This CDR3 reads CASSADPDRVTDTQYF. The CDR3 region has the DNA TGTGCCAGTAGTGCCGACCCCGACAGGGTAACAGATACGCAGTATTTT.

With regard to this clonotype: One end of the junction does not line up with germline, which may come from a read error. This rearrangement joins TRBV28 to TRBJ2-5; 7 bases match TRBD1. CDR1 and CDR2 (germline): MDHEN, SYDVKM. The CDR3 sequence is 16 residues long. The CDR3 nucleotides read TGTGCCAGCAGTTTCTCCTACTCGACAGGGACAGAGGCCCAGTACTTC. The encoded protein is CASSFSYSTGTEAQYF. Filled out from reference TRBV28 and TRBJ2-5, the complete variable domain reads DVKVTQSSRYLVKRTGEKVFLECVQDMDHENMFWYRQDPGLGLRLIYFSYDVKMKEKGDIPEGYSVSREKKERFSLILESASTNQTSMYLCASSFSYSTGTEAQYFGPGTRLLVL.

This clonotype was seen more than once but under ten times. This rearrangement joins TRBV20-1 to TRBJ2-3; 16 bases align to TRBD2. CDR1 is DFQATT and CDR2 is SNEGSKA in the germline V gene (reference sequence). The trim removed 4 bases at V and 6 bases at J, leaving 7 bases unmatched. The CDR3 runs 16 residues. In nucleotides, the CDR3 is TGCAGTGCTACCTCGGGACTAGCGGGAGGGCCGGATACGCAGTATTTT. It yields the protein CSATSGLAGGPDTQYF.

This clonotype was detected a few times. CDR3 residues: CACGGQGAYEQYF. In DNA form, the CDR3 reads TGTGCCTGTGGGGGACAGGGGGCCTACGAGCAGTACTTC. This chain joins TRBV30 and TRBJ2-7, with 11 bases aligning to TRBD1. Per the germline V gene, CDR1 is GTSNPN and CDR2 is SVGIG (reference sequence). Germline trimming cut 6 bases from V and 2 bases from J; bases unmatched to any gene: 3. The CDR3 has 13 amino acids. Based on the CDR3 plus reference TRBV30 and TRBJ2-7, the full variable domain is SQTIHQWPATLVQPVGSPLSLECTVEGTSNPNLYWYRQAAGRGLQLLFYSVGIGQISSEVPQNLSASRPQDRQFILSSKKLLLSDSGFYLCACGGQGAYEQYFGPGTRLTVT.

This clonotype was seen more than once but under ten times. CDR3 loop: CASSLVAGKTYNEQFF. The CDR3 nucleotides are TGTGCCAGCAGCTTAGTAGCGGGAAAGACCTACAATGAGCAGTTCTTC. The chain uses TRBV7-9 and TRBJ2-1; 8 bases are shared with TRBD2. The CDR3 has 16 amino acids. Per the germline V gene, CDR1 is SEHNR and CDR2 is FQNEAQ (reference sequence). J was trimmed by 2 bases and V by 1 base; bases with no gene match: 4.

J is TRBJ2-2 and V is TRBV9; TRBD2 aligns across 16 bases. Germline V CDR1 and CDR2: SGDLS, YYNGEE. CDR3 length equals 19 residues. Germline trimming cut 0 bases from V and 2 bases from J; bases unmatched to any gene: 4. The DNA for the CDR3 is TGTGCCAGCAGCGTAGGGGGACTAGCGGGAGGGCCTAACACCGGGGAGCTGTTTTTT. Its translation is CASSVGGLAGGPNTGELFF.

The chain has TRBV5-6 and TRBJ2-2; possibly TRBD1 or TRBD2 for D (6 bases each). CDR3 length equals 17 residues. V lost 0 bases, J lost 1 base, and 13 bases lay in between. Germline values: CDR1 SGHDT, CDR2 YYEEEE. The chain's CDR3 is CASSLDPGALNTGELFF. The CDR3, as DNA: TGTGCCAGCAGCTTGGACCCGGGGGCCCTGAACACCGGGGAGCTGTTTTTT.

This clonotype has ten or more counts. The chain couples TRBV28 to TRBJ2-4; the D is unclear. This CDR3 contains 16 residues. Trimming removed 1 base at V and 0 bases at J, with 10 bases between. From germline, CDR1 is MDHEN and CDR2 SYDVKM. As DNA, the CDR3 is TGTGCCAGCAGTTTATTTGGAAGTCTAGCCAAAAACATTCAGTACTTC. This sequence encodes CASSLFGSLAKNIQYF.

Many counts were recorded for this clonotype. This chain links TRBV6-2 or TRBV6-3 with TRBJ2-3, with 10 bases fitting TRBD2. Germline CDR1 MNHEY, CDR2 SVGEGT. The length of the CDR3 is 16 residues. V gave up 0 bases and J gave up 3 bases; unmatched junction bases: 3. The CDR3 nucleotides read TGTGCCAGCAGTTACTCGTGGACTAGCGGAACAGATACGCAGTATTTT. Protein: CASSYSWTSGTDTQYF.

In this sample, this clonotype turned up many times. This sequence joins TRBV28 and TRBJ2-5; 10 bases fit TRBD2. The germline CDR1 and CDR2 sequences are MDHEN and SYDVKM. This CDR3 is 16 amino acids long. V trimming: 5 bases; J trimming: 4 bases; junction bases outside the gene matches: 10. The CDR3 DNA sequence: TGTGCCAGCAGTCCCCTCCAGCGGGGGGGGGGAGAGACCCAGTACTTC. Encoded protein: CASSPLQRGGGETQYF.

This clonotype was picked up many times. The chain uses TRBV20-1 and TRBJ2-3; the D is unclear. This CDR3 spans 13 amino acids. Trimming left V 1 base short and J 0 bases short, with 5 bases between. Germline V CDR1 and CDR2: DFQATT, SNEGSKA (reference sequence). CDR3 residues: CSARGVSTDTQYF. In DNA form, the CDR3 reads TGCAGTGCTAGAGGGGTTAGCACAGATACGCAGTATTTT.

The sample holds a few counts of this clonotype. This chain uses TRBV12-3 or TRBV12-4 with TRBJ2-7; D call uncertain. There are 12 residues in the CDR3. V was trimmed by 5 bases and J by 5 bases, leaving 10 bases between them. CDR3 sequence: CASSIDTNEQYF. The CDR3 DNA follows: TGTGCCAGCAGTATTGACACAAACGAGCAGTACTTC.

This clonotype was seen a few times. The chain recombines TRBV30 with TRBJ2-7; D is unclear. This CDR3 comprises 12 residues. Germline assignment: CDR1 GTSNPN and CDR2 SVGIG (reference sequence). V dropped 2 bases and J dropped 4 bases, with 9 bases sitting between them. The CDR3 coding sequence is TGTGCCTGGAGTAGGGCTGGTTACGAGCAGTACTTC. Its translation is CAWSRAGYEQYF.

This clonotype was observed a handful of times. The CDR3 here is CSVEGLHRNTEAFF. CDR3 coding DNA: TGCAGCGTTGAAGGGCTACACCGGAACACTGAAGCTTTCTTT. This sequence joins TRBV29-1 and TRBJ1-1; the D is unclear. Germline loops: CDR1 SQVTM, CDR2 ANQGSEA. CDR3 length: 14 residues. The V end lost 1 base, the J end lost 1 base, and 10 bases lay between the germline ends. Full variable domain (outside the CDR3, taken from reference TRBV29-1 and TRBJ1-1): SAVISQKPSRDICQRGTSLTIQCQVDSQVTMMFWYRQQPGQSLTLIATANQGSEATYESGFVIDKFPISRPNLTFSTLTVSNMSPEDSSIYLCSVEGLHRNTEAFFGQGTRLTVV.